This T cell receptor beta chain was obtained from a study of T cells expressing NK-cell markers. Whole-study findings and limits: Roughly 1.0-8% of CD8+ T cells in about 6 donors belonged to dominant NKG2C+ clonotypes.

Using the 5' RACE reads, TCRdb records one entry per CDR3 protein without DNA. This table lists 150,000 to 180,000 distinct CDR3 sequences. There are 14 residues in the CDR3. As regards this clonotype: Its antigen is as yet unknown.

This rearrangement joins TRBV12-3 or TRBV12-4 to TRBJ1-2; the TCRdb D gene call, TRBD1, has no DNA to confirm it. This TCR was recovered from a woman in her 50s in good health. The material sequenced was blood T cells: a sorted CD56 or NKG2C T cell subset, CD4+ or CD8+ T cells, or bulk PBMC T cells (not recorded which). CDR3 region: CASSFRTESYGYTF.